A selection of T cell receptor beta chains follows, all from one sample in a study of shared clonotypes between healthy human individuals. Profiled with immunoSEQ multiplex PCR; TCRdb holds only in-frame clones, not every one. Altogether a few hundred thousand clones are present, roughly 95% being singletons, with the ten largest covering approximately 0.1%. The sequenced sample was naive CD8+ T cells sorted from blood. The origin of the receptors is a woman in her thirties in good health. Both conserved end residues are part of each CDR3. The D gene is left open where the match is weak. The size field is filled for only some rows; it gives once, few, many or a size class.

d_call,v_call,clone_size,j_call,cdr3_nt,cdr3_aa
NA,TRBV7-9,NA,TRBJ2-5,TGTGCCAGCAGCTCCACTAGGCAAGAGACCCAGTACTTC,CASSSTRQETQYF
NA,TRBV5-4,NA,TRBJ2-5,TGTGCCAGCAGCTTTCAGGGGCGGGAGGAGACCCAGTACTTC,CASSFQGREETQYF
NA,TRBV13,once,TRBJ2-5,TGTGCCAGCGCACCCGTTCGAGAGACCCAGTACTTC,CASAPVRETQYF
TRBD1,TRBV28,NA,TRBJ2-7,TGTGCCAGCACCATGCAAAGGACAGGTCTCCCTATCTACTTC,CASTMQRTGLPIYF
TRBD2,TRBV28,NA,TRBJ2-2,TGTGCCAGCACCAACCCGGCGGGTTGGGGGACTAGCGGGAAGGACACCGGGGAGCTGTTTTTT,CASTNPAGWGTSGKDTGELFF
NA,TRBV4-1,NA,TRBJ2-7,TGCGCCAGCAGCCAAGTCCTTCGGGGAAAGGGGTGCGAGCAGTACTTC,CASSQVLRGKGCEQYF
NA,TRBV4-1,NA,TRBJ2-7,TGCGCCAGCAGCCAAGGGACGACCTACGAGCAGTACTTC,CASSQGTTYEQYF
NA,TRBV10-2,NA,TRBJ1-5,TGCGCCACCACCTCCAATAGCAATCAGCCCCAGCATTTT,CATTSNSNQPQHF
TRBD1,TRBV5-6,NA,TRBJ1-2,TGTGCCAGCAGCCCATGGACAGGGATCTATGGCTACACCTTC,CASSPWTGIYGYTF
NA,TRBV28,NA,TRBJ2-5,TGTGCCACCAAGTCGGGGAATCGAGAGACCCAGTACTTC,CATKSGNRETQYF
NA,TRBV6-1,NA,TRBJ2-7,TGTGCCAGCAGTGAGCGGGCCAACTCCTACGAGCAGTACTTC,CASSERANSYEQYF
TRBD2,TRBV28,once,TRBJ2-2,TGTGCCAGCAGTCTAGCGGGAGTACGCACCGGGGAGCTGTTTTTT,CASSLAGVRTGELFF
NA,TRBV4-1,NA,TRBJ2-1,TGCGCCAGCAGCGGTGGGACGGGGTCCTACAATGAGCAGTTCTTC,CASSGGTGSYNEQFF
NA,TRBV7-3,NA,TRBJ1-1,TGTGCCAGCAGCGTGACAGGGAACACTGAAGCTTTCTTT,CASSVTGNTEAFF
TRBD2,TRBV28,NA,TRBJ2-7,TGTGCCAGCACCTCCGGGACTAGCTCCTACGAGCAGTACTTC,CASTSGTSSYEQYF
NA,TRBV19,NA,TRBJ2-7,TGTGCCAGTAGTGAAGAGATAACCGACTACGAGCAGTACTTC,CASSEEITDYEQYF
NA,TRBV11-2,NA,TRBJ2-7,TGTGCCAGCAGCTTAGGAAGTGACACGACCTACGAGCAGTACTTC,CASSLGSDTTYEQYF
TRBD2,TRBV19,NA,TRBJ2-1,TGTGCCAGTTCCCTAGCGGACTACAATGAGCAGTTCTTC,CASSLADYNEQFF
TRBD2,TRBV19,NA,TRBJ2-1,TGTGCCAGTAGTCTAGCGGCCTCCTACAATGAGCAGTTCTTC,CASSLAASYNEQFF
TRBD2,TRBV7-9,NA,TRBJ2-1,TGTGCCAGCAGGAATCCGGGACTAGTAGCATACAATGAGCAGTTCTTC,CASRNPGLVAYNEQFF
TRBD2,TRBV27,NA,TRBJ2-7,TGTGCCAGCAGTTTCGGGACTAGCGGCTCCTACGAGCAGTACTTC,CASSFGTSGSYEQYF
NA,TRBV5-4,NA,TRBJ2-2,TGTGCCAGCAGCCCCCGGATGGGGGGGAACACCGGGGAGCTGTTTTTT,CASSPRMGGNTGELFF
TRBD1,TRBV2,NA,TRBJ1-2,TGTGCCAGCGAAGACCGGGACAGGGCTTATGGCTACACCTTC,CASEDRDRAYGYTF
TRBD1,TRBV7-7,once,TRBJ2-3,TGTGCCAGCAGCTTAGGTTCAGGGGGCTGGGGCACAGATACGCAGTATTTT,CASSLGSGGWGTDTQYF
NA,TRBV6-1,NA,TRBJ1-4,TGTGCCAGCATCCAAGGACGGTTGGGTAATGAAAAACTGTTTTTT,CASIQGRLGNEKLFF
NA,TRBV7-2,NA,TRBJ2-1,TGTGCCAGCAGCCCAGAAAACCCGGCCCAGCAGTTCTTC,CASSPENPAQQFF
NA,TRBV10-3,NA,TRBJ1-2,TGTGCCATCAGTGAAGCAGGGAACTATGGCTACACCTTC,CAISEAGNYGYTF
TRBD2,TRBV28,NA,TRBJ2-1,TGTGCCAGCAGTTTTTCGGGTAGCGGGACCCTCACCTACAATGAGCAGTTCTTC,CASSFSGSGTLTYNEQFF
NA,TRBV27,NA,TRBJ2-7,TGTGCCAGCAGTTTACGATCCTCAGCTAGCGAGCAGTACTTC,CASSLRSSASEQYF
NA,TRBV27,NA,TRBJ2-3,TGTGCCAGCGGGCGTACAGCCACAGATACGCAGTATTTT,CASGRTATDTQYF
TRBD2,TRBV27,NA,TRBJ2-5,TGTGCCAGCAGTTTTGGGACTAGCGGAGCGGAGGCCCAGTACTTC,CASSFGTSGAEAQYF
NA,TRBV19,NA,TRBJ2-5,TGTGCCAGTAAGGAGAACTCCCTAATGGAAGAGACCCAGTACTTC,CASKENSLMEETQYF
NA,TRBV13,NA,TRBJ1-1,NA,CASSSDVPGQGMNTEAFF
TRBD1,TRBV30,NA,TRBJ1-1,TGTGCCTGGAGTGGCTCGGGACAGATGAACACTGAAGCTTTCTTT,CAWSGSGQMNTEAFF
NA,TRBV9,few,TRBJ1-1,TGTGCCAGCAGCGTAGCTAACAAAAAGAACACTGAAGCTTTCTTT,CASSVANKKNTEAFF
NA,TRBV2,NA,TRBJ2-7,TGTGCCGGCGGCGACTCTCCGGGCACCTACGAGCAGTACTTC,CAGGDSPGTYEQYF
TRBD2,TRBV9,once,TRBJ2-2,TGTGCCAGCAGCTTGACTAGCGGGAGGACAGGGACCGGGGAGCTGTTTTTT,CASSLTSGRTGTGELFF
NA,TRBV4-1,once,TRBJ1-1,TGCGCCAGCAGCCAAGAGGGCGTGAACACTGAAGCTTTCTTT,CASSQEGVNTEAFF
TRBD1,TRBV25-1,NA,TRBJ1-2,TGTGCCAGCAGTGGGACAGGTGGCTACACCTTC,CASSGTGGYTF
NA,TRBV29-1,NA,TRBJ1-2,TGCAGCGCCGGGGAGGCCTCGCGCTATGGCTACACCTTC,CSAGEASRYGYTF
NA,TRBV29-1,NA,TRBJ1-2,TGCAGCGTTGGCAGGGACTCCTATGGCTACACCTTC,CSVGRDSYGYTF
TRBD2,TRBV9,NA,TRBJ2-1,TGTGCCAGCAGCACGGGACTAGTAAATGAGCAGTTCTTC,CASSTGLVNEQFF
TRBD1,TRBV7-6,NA,TRBJ1-1,TGTGCCAGCAGCTTGGGACAGGGGGTTACCACTGAAGCTTTCTTT,CASSLGQGVTTEAFF
TRBD1,TRBV2,NA,TRBJ1-3,TGTGCCAAACAGGGGAGCTCTGGAAACACCATATATTTT,CAKQGSSGNTIYF
TRBD1,TRBV7-8,once,TRBJ2-7,TGTGCCAGCAGCCCTCGGGACAGGGTTTACTACGAGCAGTACTTC,CASSPRDRVYYEQYF
NA,TRBV5-6,NA,TRBJ1-2,TGTGCCAGCAGCTTGGACAGGGAGATGGATAACTATGGCTACACCTTC,CASSLDREMDNYGYTF
TRBD1,TRBV6-1,NA,TRBJ2-1,TGTGCCAGCAGTGAACGGGGACAGGGAGTCAATGAGCAGTTCTTC,CASSERGQGVNEQFF
NA,TRBV29-1,NA,TRBJ2-6,TGCAGCGTTCTTTTGTGGGATAGCTCTGGGGCCAACGTCCTGACTTTC,CSVLLWDSSGANVLTF
NA,TRBV15,NA,TRBJ2-7,TGTGCCACCAGCAGAGATAGGGGCTCCTACGAGCAGTACTTC,CATSRDRGSYEQYF
NA,TRBV5-1,NA,TRBJ2-7,TGCGCCAGCAGCTTGGAGCCCACCCCAGGTTACGAGCAGTACTTC,CASSLEPTPGYEQYF
NA,TRBV28,NA,TRBJ1-4,TGTGCCAGCAGTTTCGTCGTAGGGTTTCAAAAACTGTTTTTT,CASSFVVGFQKLFF
TRBD2,TRBV7-6,NA,TRBJ2-3,TGTGCCAGCAGCTTACCCAGCGGGGGCACAGATACGCAGTATTTT,CASSLPSGGTDTQYF
NA,TRBV6-1,once,TRBJ2-1,TGTGCCAGCAGTGAAAAGGATGAGCAGTTCTTC,CASSEKDEQFF
NA,TRBV18,NA,TRBJ1-5,TGTGCCAGCTCACCAGGACAGTTCGACTTAACAGTCAATCAGCCCCAGCATTTT,CASSPGQFDLTVNQPQHF